A single sample gave rise to the 29 T cell receptor beta chains below, sequenced in a study of patients and donors after allogeneic stem cell transplantation. From the RT-PCR reads, TCRdb called clonotypes with MiXCR, one entry per CDR3 protein. The table includes approximately 410,000 distinct CDR3 sequences, 16% detected once. Input material: blood, either unsorted or a sorted T cell fraction (not recorded which). All receptors come from a human donor who was either an allogeneic HSCT recipient or a stem cell or donor lymphocyte infusion donor (not recorded which). It is not recorded whose cells these are; they may come from a transplant donor.

This clonotype was counted at least ten times. This sequence joins TRBV7-8 and TRBJ2-7, with 8 positions matching TRBD1. CDR1 and CDR2 (germline): SGHVS, FQNEAQ. The CDR3 runs 15 residues. V gave up 1 base and J gave up 1 base; unmatched junction bases: 3. The CDR3 is CASSLGTGSSYEQYF. CDR3 coding DNA: TGTGCCAGCAGCTTAGGGACAGGGAGTTCCTACGAGCAGTACTTC.

The V call is TRBV21-1, the J call TRBJ2-7; the D call in the table, TRBD1, was not verified against the DNA. TRBV21-1 is marked as a pseudogene. CDR3 length equals 15 residues. The CDR3 DNA reads TGTGCCAGCAGCAAGCCGGGACAGGGGCTATACGAGCAGTACTTC. Protein sequence: CASSKPGQGLYEQYF.

The sample holds a few counts of this clonotype. V usage is TRBV18 and J usage is TRBJ2-3, with D tentatively TRBD2 (6 bases). The CDR3 sequence is 13 residues long. V lost 5 bases to trimming and J lost 5 bases, with 11 bases between them. Germline-derived CDR1 and CDR2 are KGHSH and LQKENI. The CDR3 here is CASSAGLRDTQYF. CDR3 DNA: TGTGCCAGCTCAGCGGGACTCAGAGATACGCAGTATTTT.

The CDR3 protein is CSAVGGTAQGADTQYF. CDR3 nucleotides: TGCAGTGCCGTAGGGGGGACAGCCCAGGGGGCAGATACGCAGTATTTT. The chain employs TRBV20-1 and TRBJ2-3; a possible D gene is TRBD1 (7 bases). The CDR3 has 16 residues. Germline V gene data show CDR1 as DFQATT and CDR2 as SNEGSKA (reference sequence). V was trimmed by 6 bases and J by 4 bases, leaving 23 bases between them.

The genes are TRBV6-1 and TRBJ2-3; 9 bases agree with TRBD1. CDR3 length equals 16 residues. The J segment lost 4 bases and the V segment lost 4 bases, leaving 9 bases of the junction unmatched. CDR1 and CDR2 (germline): MNHNS, SASEGT. In nucleotides, the CDR3 is TGTGCCAGCAGTGCCTGGGACAGGGTAAAACCAGATACGCAGTATTTT. Translating gives CASSAWDRVKPDTQYF.

This clonotype has more than one count but fewer than ten. The J gene is TRBJ1-1, the V gene TRBV18; 8 bases are a match to TRBD1. CDR3 length: 13 amino acids. CDR1 is KGHSH and CDR2 is LQKENI in the germline V gene. The junction had 3 bases not matched to a gene; V was cut back by 5 bases and J by 4 bases. CDR3 coding DNA: TGTGCCAGCTCATCACAGGGGGGCACTGAAGCTTTCTTT. Amino acids: CASSSQGGTEAFF.

The rearrangement uses TRBV4-1 and TRBJ2-7; 10 nucleotides line up with TRBD2. Trimming took 6 bases from V and 0 from J; bases not matched to a gene: 5. The CDR3 consists of 15 residues. CDR1 and CDR2 from the germline V gene are MGHRA and YSYEKL. This chain's CDR3 is CASSGAGGYSYEQYF. DNA for the CDR3: TGCGCCAGCAGTGGAGCGGGAGGGTACTCCTACGAGCAGTACTTC.

The chain's CDR3 is CASSQDQVGRALNTEAFF. The CDR3 nucleotides are TGCGCCAGCAGCCAAGATCAGGTGGGGCGAGCCTTGAACACTGAAGCTTTCTTT. The V call is TRBV4-1, the J call TRBJ1-1; maybe TRBD1 (5 bases). Trimming pared 0 bases from V and 0 bases from J, leaving 17 bases between. In germline, CDR1 is MGHRA, CDR2 YSYEKL. This CDR3 is built from 18 residues.

The chain recombines TRBV30 with TRBJ1-1; D perhaps matches TRBD1 (5 bases). Trimming cost V 5 bases and J 3 bases, with 25 bases left between them. This CDR3 is built from 17 residues. Germline V lookup: CDR1 GTSNPN, CDR2 SVGIG (reference sequence). The CDR3 sequence: CAWGGERGTQRDTEAFF. The CDR3 DNA follows: TGTGCCTGGGGTGGCGAGCGGGGCACCCAAAGGGACACTGAAGCTTTCTTT.

The V and J genes are TRBV12-3 or TRBV12-4 and TRBJ2-1; 7 bases line up with TRBD2. CDR3 size: 13 residues. The V segment lost 7 bases and the J segment 6 bases; nucleotides outside the gene matches: 6. The CDR3 sequence is CASNRDYPNEQFF. The CDR3 bases are TGTGCCAGCAACCGGGACTACCCCAATGAGCAGTTCTTC.

This chain links TRBV25-1 with TRBJ2-7; 8 nucleotides agree with TRBD2. The junction had 8 bases not matched to a gene; V was cut back by 4 bases and J by 0 bases. This CDR3 contains 16 residues. The germline CDR1 and CDR2 sequences are MGHDK and SYGVNS. The DNA for the CDR3 is TGTGCCAGCAGTGGGCATAGCGGGGCTAGCTCCTACGAGCAGTACTTC. This sequence encodes CASSGHSGASSYEQYF.

The CDR3 sequence: CATSFGLTSYEQYF. The CDR3 DNA is TGTGCCACCTCGTTCGGACTGACTTCCTACGAGCAGTACTTC. The chain has TRBV15 and TRBJ2-7; tentatively, D is TRBD2 (5 bases). The germline V gene has CDR1 LNHNV and CDR2 YYDKDF (reference sequence). The CDR3 spans 14 residues. The germline V and J ends were trimmed by 8 bases and 1 base, with 15 bases remaining between them.

This clonotype was seen only a few times. The CDR3 loop is CATSDSGGGRDEQFF. CDR3 in DNA: TGTGCCACCAGTGATTCCGGGGGGGGCCGGGATGAGCAGTTCTTC. V and J are TRBV24-1 and TRBJ2-1; TRBD2 aligns across 8 bases. From germline, CDR1 is KGHDR and CDR2 SFDVKD. The CDR3 sequence is 15 residues long. Trimming took 2 bases from V and 8 from J; bases not matched to a gene: 7.

This clonotype appeared a few times. The J gene is TRBJ2-3, the V gene TRBV12-3 or TRBV12-4; D gene ambiguous. The V and J ends lost 5 bases and 9 bases respectively, with 12 bases between them. The CDR3 is 12 amino acids. The CDR3 DNA reads as TGTGCCAGCAGTCAAATTTCGGAAACGCAGTATTTT. The encoded protein is CASSQISETQYF.

V is TRBV5-6 and J is TRBJ2-1, with 8 bases fitting TRBD2. J lost 5 bases, V lost 2 bases, and 6 bases had no gene match. CDR1 and CDR2 (germline): SGHDT, YYEEEE. The CDR3 has 15 amino acids. The CDR3 nucleotides are TGTGCCAGCAGCTTCAAGGTAGCGGGAAACAATGAGCAGTTCTTC. Amino acids: CASSFKVAGNNEQFF.

The chain joins TRBV2 to TRBJ1-1, with TRBD1 identical over 7 bases. The CDR3 loop spans 14 amino acids. Germline V gene data show CDR1 as SNHLY and CDR2 as FYNNEI. After removal of 11 bases from V and 1 base from J, the junction contained 10 bases not matched to a gene. The CDR3 region is CASKTGTENTEAFF. In DNA, the CDR3 is TGTGCCTCTAAAACCGGGACAGAGAACACTGAAGCTTTCTTT.

This chain joins TRBV10-3 and TRBJ1-1, with 7 bases fitting TRBD1. The CDR3 totals 15 residues. Germline CDR1 and CDR2: ENHRY and SYGVKD. V lost 5 bases, J lost 2 bases, and 8 bases stayed unmatched. CDR3 bases: TGTGCCATCAGTCGGGGACAGATCTTAAACACTGAAGCTTTCTTT. Translation: CAISRGQILNTEAFF.

This clonotype was detected only a few times. The V call is TRBV7-9, the J call TRBJ1-2; D unclear. The V gene lost 7 bases and the J gene lost 1 base, with 16 bases spanning the gap. The V gene's germline CDR1 is SEHNR and CDR2 FQNEAQ (reference sequence). The CDR3 has 15 residues. This chain's CDR3 is CASTNLTGFNYGYTF. The CDR3, as DNA: TGTGCCAGCACCAACCTGACCGGTTTTAACTATGGCTACACCTTC.

This clonotype showed up just a few times. V and J are TRBV6-2 or TRBV6-3 and TRBJ2-1, with D unclear. The CDR3 is 16 amino acids. With 1 base removed from V and 6 bases from J, the gap between germline ends came to 16 bases. Germline V gene lookup returns CDR1 MNHEY and CDR2 SVGEGT. In nucleotides, the CDR3 is TGTGCCAGCAGTTACTTACGCATACCGGTCGGCAATGAGCAGTTCTTC. This gives the protein CASSYLRIPVGNEQFF.

This clonotype was observed a few times. The J gene is TRBJ2-2, the V gene TRBV28; D tentatively reads TRBD1 or TRBD2 (5 bases each). The germline V gene has CDR1 MDHEN and CDR2 SYDVKM. V lost 7 bases and J lost 6, with 6 bases in between. The CDR3 sequence is 11 residues long. CDR3: CASMGPGELFF. CDR3 sequence (DNA): TGTGCCAGCATGGGACCCGGGGAGCTGTTTTTT.

This chain uses TRBV3-1 with TRBJ2-7; 14 positions match TRBD2. Germline values: CDR1 LGHDT, CDR2 YNNKEL (reference sequence). The CDR3 sequence is 17 residues long. V shed 4 bases, J shed 8 bases, and the junction held 13 bases outside the gene matches. CDR3 sequence: CASSPRLAGGPSPQQYF. The CDR3 DNA follows: TGTGCCAGCAGCCCGCGACTAGCGGGGGGGCCCTCTCCACAGCAGTACTTC.

The rearrangement links TRBV20-1 to TRBJ1-4; D might be TRBD1 (5 bases). This CDR3 contains 13 residues. CDR1 is DFQATT and CDR2 is SNEGSKA in the germline V gene (reference sequence). The V end lost 1 base, the J end lost 5 bases, and 8 bases lay between the germline ends. The CDR3 loop reads CSARGRVNEKLFF. The CDR3 region has the DNA TGCAGTGCTAGAGGCAGGGTGAATGAAAAACTGTTTTTT.

This clonotype showed up many times. The chain is built from TRBV29-1 and TRBJ2-7; TRBD1 matches at 9 bases. The V gene end was trimmed by 7 bases and the J gene end by 1 base; junction bases not matched to a gene: 5. The CDR3 covers 13 residues. Germline V gene data show CDR1 as SQVTM and CDR2 as ANQGSEA. The chain's CDR3 is CSAGQGSSYEQYF. CDR3 coding DNA: TGCAGCGCGGGACAGGGATCTTCCTACGAGCAGTACTTC.

The V gene is TRBV12-3 or TRBV12-4, the J gene TRBJ2-3; perhaps TRBD1 as D (7 bases). This CDR3 spans 17 amino acids. The V end lost 6 bases, the J end lost 4 bases, and 23 bases lay between the germline ends. CDR3 region: CASRRANRGGLPDTQYF. For the CDR3, the DNA is TGTGCCAGCAGACGTGCGAACAGGGGAGGTTTGCCAGATACGCAGTATTTT.

The chain is built from TRBV24-1 and TRBJ2-3; 11 bases are a match to TRBD2. Germline assignment: CDR1 KGHDR and CDR2 SFDVKD. The CDR3 is 17 residues long. V was clipped by 1 base and J by 2 bases; unmatched bases: 4. The DNA of the CDR3 is TGTGCCACCAGTGATTTCAGGACTAGCGGGTTCACAGATACGCAGTATTTT. Amino acid sequence: CATSDFRTSGFTDTQYF.

This clonotype was seen only a few times. V usage is TRBV30 and J usage is TRBJ1-6; D is unclear. Trimming cost V 0 bases and J 14 bases, with 14 bases left between them. The CDR3 extends over 13 amino acids. Germline loops: CDR1 GTSNPN, CDR2 SVGIG (reference sequence). CDR3 amino acids: CAWSVSVGMALHF. The CDR3 DNA is TGTGCCTGGAGTGTATCGGTGGGGATGGCCCTCCACTTT.

This clonotype appeared many times. The V gene is TRBV5-1, the J gene TRBJ2-3; D might be TRBD1 (5 bases). V was pared by 6 bases and J by 3 bases, with 11 bases between. CDR1 SGHRS and CDR2 YFSETQ come from the germline V gene. This CDR3 is built from 13 residues. The CDR3 is CASKHRGTDTQYF. The CDR3, as DNA: TGCGCCAGCAAGCATAGGGGAACAGATACGCAGTATTTT. Complete variable domain (other parts from reference TRBV5-1 and TRBJ2-3): KAGVTQTPRYLIKTRGQQVTLSCSPISGHRSVSWYQQTPGQGLQFLFEYFSETQRNKGNFPGRFSGRQFSNSRSEMNVSTLELGDSALYLCASKHRGTDTQYFGPGTRLTVL.

This clonotype has a handful of counts. The chain uses TRBV9 and TRBJ2-1; 9 positions match TRBD2. V trimming: 0 bases; J trimming: 8 bases; junction bases outside the gene matches: 9. The CDR3 sequence is 16 residues long. CDR1 SGDLS and CDR2 YYNGEE come from the germline V gene. This CDR3 is CASSVVGSGSIYEQFF. CDR3 coding DNA: TGTGCCAGCAGCGTAGTCGGTAGCGGGAGCATCTATGAGCAGTTCTTC.

There are a few counts of this clonotype. This chain links TRBV12-3 or TRBV12-4 with TRBJ2-5; D assignment may be TRBD1 or TRBD2 (5 bases each). The V and J ends lost 6 bases and 5 bases respectively, with 19 bases between them. The CDR3 sequence is 15 residues long. This chain's CDR3 is CASSQQGWGWETQYF. The CDR3, as DNA: TGTGCCAGCAGCCAGCAAGGGTGGGGGTGGGAGACCCAGTACTTC.